This T cell receptor (beta chain) appears in the sequencing data of a study of cytomegalovirus exposure and HLA in healthy donors. General study points: When presence/absence was analysed, sequencing depth was taken to be roughly uniform across donors.

This PCR relied on a set of 60 Vbeta primers and 13 Jbeta primers. Measured with immunoSEQ multiplex PCR; TCRdb has only the in-frame clones, and not every one. The sample includes 210,000 or so clones, approximately 84% of them seen just once. Germline values: CDR1 SGHDT, CDR2 YYEEEE. Losses at the gene ends were 1 base for V and 3 bases for J; bases not matched to a gene: 4. This CDR3 region has 16 residues. This clone has more than one count but fewer than ten. Its antigen is as yet unknown. The origin of this receptor is a woman aged 40 to 49 in good health and CMV-seronegative. V gene TRBV5-6 combines with J gene TRBJ2-1; TRBD1 matches 10 bases. Sequenced: PBMCs. In DNA, the CDR3 is TGTGCCAGCAGCTTGCAGGGACAGGGGCTCTACAATGAGCAGTTCTTC. It encodes CASSLQGQGLYNEQFF.